This T cell receptor beta chain was recovered during a study of beta chain features in type 1 diabetes. V was cut by 0 bases and J by 2 bases, with 5 bases left in between. This CDR3 spans 13 amino acids. The germline gives CDR1 GTSNPN, CDR2 SVGIG (reference sequence). Isolated RNA was reverse transcribed in full, so expressed TCRB transcripts were sequenced. Using immunoSEQ multiplex PCR, the repertoire was profiled, and TCRdb retains in-frame clones only, with some absent. The data show roughly 290,000 clones, over 14% seen once. Findings of the study overall: TCRB CDR3s from Type 1 diabetes patients were moderately but significantly shorter in all four CD4+ subsets.

This clone was detected only a few times. Its specificity is unknown. Other DNA sequences in the same sample also yield this CDR3. The chain carries TRBV30 and TRBJ1-5; tentative D call: TRBD1 (5 bases). The clonotype was recovered from a man younger than 30 with type 1 diabetes. The source material was naive CD4+ T cells from blood. The CDR3 spells CAWSVGGNQPQHF. CDR3 DNA sequence: TGTGCCTGGAGTGTAGGGGGCAATCAGCCCCAGCATTTT.